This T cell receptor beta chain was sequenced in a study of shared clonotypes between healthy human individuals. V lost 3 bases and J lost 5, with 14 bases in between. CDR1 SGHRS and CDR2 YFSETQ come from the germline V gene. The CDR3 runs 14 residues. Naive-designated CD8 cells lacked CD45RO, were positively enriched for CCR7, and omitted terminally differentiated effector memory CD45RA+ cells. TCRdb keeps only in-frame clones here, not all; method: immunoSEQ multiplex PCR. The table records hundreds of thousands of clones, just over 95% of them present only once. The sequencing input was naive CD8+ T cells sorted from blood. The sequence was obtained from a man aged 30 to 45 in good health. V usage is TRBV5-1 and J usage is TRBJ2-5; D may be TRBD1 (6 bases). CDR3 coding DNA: TGCGCCAGCAGCTCGACGACAGGAATCGAGACCCAGTACTTC. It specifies CASSSTTGIETQYF.